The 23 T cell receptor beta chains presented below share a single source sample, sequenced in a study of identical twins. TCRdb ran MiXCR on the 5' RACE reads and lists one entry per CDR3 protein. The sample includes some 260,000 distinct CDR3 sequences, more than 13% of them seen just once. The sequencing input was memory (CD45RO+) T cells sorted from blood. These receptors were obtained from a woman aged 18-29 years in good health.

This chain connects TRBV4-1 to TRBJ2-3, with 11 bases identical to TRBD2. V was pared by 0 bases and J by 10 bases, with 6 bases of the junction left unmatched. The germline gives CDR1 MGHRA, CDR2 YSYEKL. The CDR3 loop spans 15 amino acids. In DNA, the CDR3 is TGCGCCAGCAGCCAAGATGTGCTAGCGGGAGGATCGCAGTATTTT. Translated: CASSQDVLAGGSQYF.

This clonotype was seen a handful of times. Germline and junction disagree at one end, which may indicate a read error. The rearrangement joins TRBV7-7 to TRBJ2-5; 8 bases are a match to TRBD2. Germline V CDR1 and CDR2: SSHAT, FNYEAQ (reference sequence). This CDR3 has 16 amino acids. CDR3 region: CASSPRRGSGKETQYF. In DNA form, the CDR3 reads TGTGCTAGCAGCCCTCGCCGGGGTAGCGGGAAAGAGACCCAGTACTTC.

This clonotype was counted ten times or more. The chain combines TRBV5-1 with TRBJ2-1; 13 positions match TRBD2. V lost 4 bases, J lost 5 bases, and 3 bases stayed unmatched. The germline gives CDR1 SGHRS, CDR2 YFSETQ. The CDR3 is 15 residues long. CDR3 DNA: TGCGCCAGCAGCGAACTAGCGGGGGGGGACAATGAGCAGTTCTTC. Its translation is CASSELAGGDNEQFF.

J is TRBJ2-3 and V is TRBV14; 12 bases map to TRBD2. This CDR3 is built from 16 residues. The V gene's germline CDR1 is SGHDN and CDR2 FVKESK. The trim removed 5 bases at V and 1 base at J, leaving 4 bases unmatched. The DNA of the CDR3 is TGTGCCAGCAGCGACGGACTAGCGGGGCGCACAGATACGCAGTATTTT. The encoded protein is CASSDGLAGRTDTQYF.

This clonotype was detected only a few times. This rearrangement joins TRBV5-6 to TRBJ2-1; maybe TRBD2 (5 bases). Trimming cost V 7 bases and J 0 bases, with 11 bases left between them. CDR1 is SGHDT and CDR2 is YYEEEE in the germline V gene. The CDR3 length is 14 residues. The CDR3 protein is CASDSVDSYNEQFF. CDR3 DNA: TGTGCCAGCGATAGCGTCGACTCCTACAATGAGCAGTTCTTC.

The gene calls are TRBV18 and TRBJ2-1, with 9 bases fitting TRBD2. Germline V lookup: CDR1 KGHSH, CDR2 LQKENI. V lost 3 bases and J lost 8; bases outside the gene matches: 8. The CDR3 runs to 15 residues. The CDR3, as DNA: TGTGCCAGCTCACCCGCCGGGACTAGCAACTATGAGCAGTTCTTC. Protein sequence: CASSPAGTSNYEQFF. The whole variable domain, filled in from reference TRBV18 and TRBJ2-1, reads NAGVMQNPRHLVRRRGQEARLRCSPMKGHSHVYWYRQLPEEGLKFMVYLQKENIIDESGMPKERFSAEFPKEGPSILRIQQVVRGDSAAYFCASSPAGTSNYEQFFGPGTRLTVL.

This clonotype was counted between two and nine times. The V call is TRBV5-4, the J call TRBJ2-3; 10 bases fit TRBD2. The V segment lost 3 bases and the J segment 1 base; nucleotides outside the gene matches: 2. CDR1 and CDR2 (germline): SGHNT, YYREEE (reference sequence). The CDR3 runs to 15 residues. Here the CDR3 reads CASSSSGGGTDTQYF. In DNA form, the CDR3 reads TGTGCCAGCAGCTCCAGCGGGGGGGGCACAGATACGCAGTATTTT.

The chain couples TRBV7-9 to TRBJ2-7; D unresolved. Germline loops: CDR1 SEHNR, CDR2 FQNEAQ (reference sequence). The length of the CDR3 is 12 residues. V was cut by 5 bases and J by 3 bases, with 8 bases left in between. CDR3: CASSVSFYEQYF. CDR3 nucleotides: TGTGCCAGCAGCGTGTCGTTCTACGAGCAGTACTTC.

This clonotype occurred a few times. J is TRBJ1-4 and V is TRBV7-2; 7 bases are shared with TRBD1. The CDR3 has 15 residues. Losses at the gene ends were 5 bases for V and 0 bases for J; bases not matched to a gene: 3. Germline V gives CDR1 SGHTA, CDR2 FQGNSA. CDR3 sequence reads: CASSRRGPTNEKLFF. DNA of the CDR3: TGTGCCAGCAGCCGAAGGGGGCCAACTAATGAAAAACTGTTTTTT.

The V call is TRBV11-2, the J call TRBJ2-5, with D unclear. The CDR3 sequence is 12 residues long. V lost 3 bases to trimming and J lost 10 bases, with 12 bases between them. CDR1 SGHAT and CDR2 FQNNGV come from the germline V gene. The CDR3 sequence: CASSFSRWIQYF. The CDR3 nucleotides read TGTGCCAGCAGCTTTAGCCGTTGGATCCAGTACTTC.

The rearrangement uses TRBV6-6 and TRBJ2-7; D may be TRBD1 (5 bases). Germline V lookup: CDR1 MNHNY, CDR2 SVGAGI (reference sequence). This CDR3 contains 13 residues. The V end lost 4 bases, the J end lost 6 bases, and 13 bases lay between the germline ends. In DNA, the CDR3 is TGTGCCAGCAGTTCCGTGGACAAGCCCGAGCAGTACTTC. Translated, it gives CASSSVDKPEQYF.

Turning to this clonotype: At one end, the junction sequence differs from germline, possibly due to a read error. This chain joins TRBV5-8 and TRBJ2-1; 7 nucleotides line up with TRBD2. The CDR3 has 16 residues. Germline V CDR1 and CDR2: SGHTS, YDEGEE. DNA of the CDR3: TGTGCCAGCAGCTCTGGGACTACCCATTTCTACAGTGAGCAGTTCTTC. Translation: CASSSGTTHFYSEQFF.

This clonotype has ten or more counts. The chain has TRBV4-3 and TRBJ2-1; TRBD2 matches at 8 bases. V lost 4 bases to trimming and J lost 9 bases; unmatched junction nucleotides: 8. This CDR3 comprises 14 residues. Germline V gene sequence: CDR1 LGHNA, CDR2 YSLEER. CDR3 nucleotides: TGCGCCAGCAGCCTTCAGCGGGAGCTGGGTGAGCAGTTCTTC. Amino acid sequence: CASSLQRELGEQFF.

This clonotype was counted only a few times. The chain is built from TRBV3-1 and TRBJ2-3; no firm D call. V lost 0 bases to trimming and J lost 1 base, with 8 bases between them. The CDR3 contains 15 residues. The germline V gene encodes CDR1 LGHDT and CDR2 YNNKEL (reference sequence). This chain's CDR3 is CASSQDRWGTDTQYF. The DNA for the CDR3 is TGTGCCAGCAGCCAAGATAGGTGGGGCACAGATACGCAGTATTTT.

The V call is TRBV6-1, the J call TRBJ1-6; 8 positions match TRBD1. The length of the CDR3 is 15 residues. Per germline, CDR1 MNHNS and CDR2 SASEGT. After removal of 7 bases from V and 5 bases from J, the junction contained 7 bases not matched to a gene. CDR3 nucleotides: TGTGCCAGCACTCGGACAGGGTTCGATAATTCACCCCTCCACTTT. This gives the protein CASTRTGFDNSPLHF.

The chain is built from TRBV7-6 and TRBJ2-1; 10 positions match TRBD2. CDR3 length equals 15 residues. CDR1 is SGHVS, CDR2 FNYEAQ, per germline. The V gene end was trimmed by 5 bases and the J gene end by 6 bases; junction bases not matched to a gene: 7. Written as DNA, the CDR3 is TGTGCCAGCAGCCAAAGCGGGAGGGCCGTCAATGAGCAGTTCTTC. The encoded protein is CASSQSGRAVNEQFF.

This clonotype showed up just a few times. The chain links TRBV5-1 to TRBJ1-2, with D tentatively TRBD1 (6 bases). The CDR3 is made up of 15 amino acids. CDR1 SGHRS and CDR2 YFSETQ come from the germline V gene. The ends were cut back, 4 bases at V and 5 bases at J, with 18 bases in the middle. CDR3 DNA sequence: TGCGCCAGCAGCGTAGGGGGACCGAACCTTTATGGCTACACCTTC. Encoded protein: CASSVGGPNLYGYTF.

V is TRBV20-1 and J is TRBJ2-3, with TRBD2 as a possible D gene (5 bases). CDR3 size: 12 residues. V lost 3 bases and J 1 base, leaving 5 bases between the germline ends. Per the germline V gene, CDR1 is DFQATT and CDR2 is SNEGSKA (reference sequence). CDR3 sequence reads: CSARRGTDTQYF. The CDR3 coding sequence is TGCAGTGCTAGGAGGGGCACAGATACGCAGTATTTT.

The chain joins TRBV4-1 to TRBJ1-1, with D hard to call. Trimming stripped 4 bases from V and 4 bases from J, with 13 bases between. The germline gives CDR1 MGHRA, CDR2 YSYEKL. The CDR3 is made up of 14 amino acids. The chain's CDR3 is CASSPRTGSTEAFF. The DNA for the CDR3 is TGCGCCAGCAGCCCTCGGACGGGGAGCACTGAAGCTTTCTTT.

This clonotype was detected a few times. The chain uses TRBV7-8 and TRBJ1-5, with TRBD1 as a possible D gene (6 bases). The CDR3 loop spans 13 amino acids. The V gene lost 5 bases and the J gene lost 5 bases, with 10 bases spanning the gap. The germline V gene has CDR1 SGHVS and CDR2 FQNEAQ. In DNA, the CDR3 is TGTGCCAGCAGCCGGACAGCTGATCAGCCCCAGCATTTT. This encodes CASSRTADQPQHF.

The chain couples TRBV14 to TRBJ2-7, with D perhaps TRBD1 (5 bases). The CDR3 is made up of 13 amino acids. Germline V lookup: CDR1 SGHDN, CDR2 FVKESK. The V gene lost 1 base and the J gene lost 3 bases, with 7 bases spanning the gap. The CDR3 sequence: CASSQGGLYEQYF. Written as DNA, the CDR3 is TGTGCCAGCAGCCAAGGGGGCCTCTACGAGCAGTACTTC.

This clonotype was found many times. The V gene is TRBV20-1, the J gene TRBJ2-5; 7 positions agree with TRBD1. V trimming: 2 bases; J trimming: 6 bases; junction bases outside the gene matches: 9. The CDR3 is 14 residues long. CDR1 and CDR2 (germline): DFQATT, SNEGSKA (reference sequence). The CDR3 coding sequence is TGCAGTGCTAGACCTACCCCAGGGGGACAGACCCAGTACTTC. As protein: CSARPTPGGQTQYF.

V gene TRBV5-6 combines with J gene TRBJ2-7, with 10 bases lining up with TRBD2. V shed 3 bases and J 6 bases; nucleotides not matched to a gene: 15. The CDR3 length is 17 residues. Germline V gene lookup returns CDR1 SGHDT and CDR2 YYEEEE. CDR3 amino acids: CASSWDSLSSGSREQYF. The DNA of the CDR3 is TGTGCCAGCAGCTGGGACAGCCTTTCTAGCGGGAGTCGCGAGCAGTACTTC.